The next 29 T cell receptor beta chains were all read from a single sample in a study of cytomegalovirus exposure and HLA in healthy donors. Data came from immunoSEQ multiplex PCR; TCRdb stores just in-frame clones and leaves some out. The table shows more than 250,000 clones, with 80% to 90% occurring only once. The source material was PBMCs. The receptors were gathered from a woman aged 18-29 years in good health and CMV-seronegative.

CDR3 loop: CASSLYTENSYEQYF. The CDR3 bases are TGTGCCAGCAGCTTATACACGGAGAACTCCTACGAGCAGTACTTC. V usage is TRBV13 and J usage is TRBJ2-7; D uncertain. The CDR3 is made up of 15 amino acids. V shed 2 bases and J shed 0 bases, with 11 bases lying between them. CDR1 and CDR2 from the germline V gene are PRHDT and FYEKMQ (reference sequence).

The gene calls are TRBV6-5 and TRBJ2-1, with D hard to call. In germline, CDR1 is MNHEY, CDR2 SVGAGI. V lost 3 bases to trimming and J lost 6 bases, with 15 bases between them. The CDR3 sequence is 15 residues long. The CDR3 loop is CASSYWPLESNEQFF. Here the CDR3 DNA reads TGTGCCAGCAGTTATTGGCCCCTAGAATCCAATGAGCAGTTCTTC.

This chain uses TRBV14 with TRBJ2-7; 8 bases are a match to TRBD2. V gave up 4 bases and J gave up 2 bases; unmatched junction bases: 7. The CDR3 covers 15 residues. Germline CDR1 SGHDN, CDR2 FVKESK. CDR3 protein: CASSRGLAGTYEQYF. DNA for the CDR3: TGTGCCAGCAGCCGGGGGTTAGCGGGAACCTACGAGCAGTACTTC.

The chain employs TRBV13 and TRBJ1-2; a possible D gene is TRBD1 (5 bases). The germline CDR1 and CDR2 sequences are PRHDT and FYEKMQ (reference sequence). CDR3 size: 15 residues. Deletions cut 0 bases from V and 8 bases from J, with 16 bases between. In nucleotides, the CDR3 is TGTGCCAGCAGCTTAGGCTCCGGGGCCGGGGGGGGCTACACCTTC. This sequence encodes CASSLGSGAGGGYTF.

The V call is TRBV10-3, the J call TRBJ1-2, with D hard to call. This CDR3 is built from 15 residues. Germline values: CDR1 ENHRY, CDR2 SYGVKD. V lost 2 bases, J lost 4 bases, and 14 bases lay in between. CDR3 nucleotides: TGTGCCATCAGTGAGAACACGGGCGGGAGCTATGGCTACACCTTC. It is translated as CAISENTGGSYGYTF.

The CDR3 sequence: CASSPLADTQYF. CDR3 DNA: TGCGCCAGCAGCCCGCTAGCAGATACGCAGTATTTT. The V and J genes are TRBV5-1 and TRBJ2-3, with D hard to call. Looked up from germline, CDR1 is SGHRS and CDR2 is YFSETQ. This CDR3 has 12 residues. The germline V and J ends were trimmed by 4 bases and 4 bases, with 7 bases remaining between them. The variable domain in full, completed from reference TRBV5-1 and TRBJ2-3, reads KAGVTQTPRYLIKTRGQQVTLSCSPISGHRSVSWYQQTPGQGLQFLFEYFSETQRNKGNFPGRFSGRQFSNSRSEMNVSTLELGDSALYLCASSPLADTQYFGPGTRLTVL.

The chain carries TRBV5-1 and TRBJ1-2, with D possibly being TRBD1 (6 bases). V was trimmed by 0 bases and J by 3 bases, leaving 12 bases between them. Germline-derived CDR1 and CDR2 are SGHRS and YFSETQ. This CDR3 is 15 amino acids long. The CDR3 is CASSLGGTTDYGYTF. The CDR3 DNA reads as TGCGCCAGCAGCTTGGGGGGGACAACCGACTATGGCTACACCTTC. Full variable domain (missing parts from reference TRBV5-1 and TRBJ1-2): KAGVTQTPRYLIKTRGQQVTLSCSPISGHRSVSWYQQTPGQGLQFLFEYFSETQRNKGNFPGRFSGRQFSNSRSEMNVSTLELGDSALYLCASSLGGTTDYGYTFGSGTRLTVV.

This chain uses TRBV9 with TRBJ2-5; D might be TRBD2 (6 bases). The germline V and J ends were trimmed by 3 bases and 5 bases, with 14 bases remaining between them. Per germline, CDR1 SGDLS and CDR2 YYNGEE. The CDR3 loop spans 14 amino acids. The CDR3 is CASSARTIGETQYF. DNA of the CDR3: TGTGCCAGCAGCGCTCGGACTATTGGGGAGACCCAGTACTTC.

This chain joins TRBV27 and TRBJ1-1; the match to TRBD1 covers 7 bases. This CDR3 has 16 amino acids. The ends lost 0 bases at V and 5 bases at J; junction bases unmatched: 9. Germline V lookup: CDR1 MNHEY, CDR2 SMNVEV (reference sequence). Written as DNA, the CDR3 is TGTGCCAGCAGTTTATCCCAGGAGGGGGCACGGACTGAAGCTTTCTTT. It codes for CASSLSQEGARTEAFF.

The chain joins TRBV18 to TRBJ2-7, with 13 bases aligning to TRBD2. In germline, CDR1 is KGHSH, CDR2 LQKENI. After removal of 3 bases from V and 7 bases from J, the junction contained 9 bases not matched to a gene. This CDR3 has 16 residues. In DNA, the CDR3 is TGTGCCAGCTCACCGACTAGCGGGAGGTCCGGGCTTGAGCAGTACTTC. Protein product: CASSPTSGRSGLEQYF.

The chain employs TRBV11-2 and TRBJ2-7, with a possible D match to TRBD1 (6 bases). The length of the CDR3 is 15 residues. Germline V lookup: CDR1 SGHAT, CDR2 FQNNGV. Trimming removed 2 bases at V and 3 bases at J, with 14 bases between. Written as DNA, the CDR3 is TGTGCCAGCAGCTTAAGTTGGGACATCCGCTACGAGCAGTACTTC. Translated, it gives CASSLSWDIRYEQYF.

The chain has TRBV6-5 and TRBJ2-3; a possible D gene is TRBD2 (6 bases). Trimming shortened V by 0 bases and J by 7 bases, and 14 bases separated the two germline ends. CDR1 and CDR2 from the germline V gene are MNHEY and SVGAGI. This CDR3 comprises 15 residues. The CDR3 protein is CASSYSYGTPNTQYF. The CDR3, as DNA: TGTGCCAGCAGTTACTCATACGGGACTCCTAATACGCAGTATTTT.

The chain carries TRBV4-3 and TRBJ2-1; 11 nucleotides agree with TRBD2. Trimming removed 4 bases from V and 8 bases from J; junction bases left unmatched: 16. This CDR3 spans 18 amino acids. Germline-derived CDR1 and CDR2 are LGHNA and YSLEER. CDR3 amino acids: CASSPRPGLAAGGDEQFF. Written as DNA, the CDR3 is TGCGCCAGCAGCCCAAGACCGGGACTAGCGGCAGGGGGCGATGAGCAGTTCTTC.

This chain connects TRBV7-5 to TRBJ1-2; the table calls TRBD1, which could not be checked here. TRBV7-5 corresponds to a pseudogene. The CDR3 consists of 16 residues. CDR3 coding DNA: TGTGTCAGAAGCCCCAAACCCAGGGGTTTCAACTATGGCTACACCTTC. It specifies CVRSPKPRGFNYGYTF.

This clone was seen a single time. The chain carries TRBV4-2 and TRBJ2-1; D is undetermined. CDR1 and CDR2 (germline): LGHNA, YNFKEQ. The ends were cut back, 5 bases at V and 7 bases at J, with 6 bases in the middle. The length of the CDR3 is 11 residues. The CDR3 loop reads CASSVENEQFF. Written as DNA, the CDR3 is TGTGCCAGCAGCGTAGAAAATGAGCAGTTCTTC.

This clone was counted once. The V and J genes are TRBV28 and TRBJ1-5; 7 nucleotides line up with TRBD1. V lost 5 bases to trimming and J lost 2 bases; unmatched junction nucleotides: 9. Germline V lookup: CDR1 MDHEN, CDR2 SYDVKM. The CDR3 totals 16 residues. CDR3 residues: CASSPRQGRGNQPQHF. CDR3 DNA sequence: TGTGCCAGCAGTCCAAGACAGGGCCGGGGCAATCAGCCCCAGCATTTT.

Details on this clone: Other DNA sequences from this sample encode an identical CDR3 as well. The chain is built from TRBV7-2 and TRBJ2-7; 10 nucleotides agree with TRBD2. Germline V gene lookup returns CDR1 SGHTA and CDR2 FQGNSA. There are 15 residues in the CDR3. V shed 5 bases, J shed 2 bases, and the junction held 6 bases outside the gene matches. The CDR3 spells CASSLGLAVTYEQYF. CDR3 in DNA: TGTGCCAGCAGCCTAGGACTAGCGGTTACCTACGAGCAGTACTTC.

The rearrangement joins TRBV7-8 to TRBJ2-2; no reliable D call. Trimming removed 2 bases from V and 6 bases from J, with 7 bases in between. The CDR3 has 13 amino acids. Germline V CDR1 and CDR2: SGHVS, FQNEAQ. The CDR3 loop reads CASSLSRSGELFF. The CDR3 bases are TGTGCCAGCAGCTTATCGCGTTCCGGGGAGCTGTTTTTT.

This chain connects TRBV2 to TRBJ2-2; 10 bases align to TRBD1. Germline loops: CDR1 SNHLY, CDR2 FYNNEI. This CDR3 has 14 residues. J gave up 7 bases and V 6 bases, and 5 bases lay outside the gene matches. The CDR3 coding sequence is TGTGCCAGCAGGGTGGACAGGGGGGTCGGGGAGCTGTTTTTT. The encoded protein is CASRVDRGVGELFF. Using reference TRBV2 and TRBJ2-2 for the parts outside the CDR3, the full variable domain is EPEVTQTPSHQVTQMGQEVILRCVPISNHLYFYWYRQILGQKVEFLVSFYNNEISEKSEIFDDQFSVERPDGSNFTLKIRSTKLEDSAMYFCASRVDRGVGELFFGEGSRLTVL.

This clone was counted once. The chain has TRBV15 and TRBJ1-2, with a weak D call TRBD1 (6 bases). This CDR3 is 14 amino acids long. Germline V lookup: CDR1 LNHNV, CDR2 YYDKDF (reference sequence). Trimming left V 0 bases short and J 6 bases short, with 11 bases between. CDR3 nucleotides: TGTGCCACCAGCAGAGATCGGACAGCCCATGGCTACACCTTC. Its translation is CATSRDRTAHGYTF.

About this clone itself: This same CDR3 is encoded by further DNA sequences in the sample. The chain couples TRBV9 to TRBJ2-7, with 8 bases fitting TRBD2. The CDR3 is 14 amino acids. The V and J ends lost 0 bases and 4 bases, in that order; junction bases with no gene match: 3. The V gene's germline CDR1 is SGDLS and CDR2 YYNGEE. The CDR3 spells CASSVASGSYEQYF. The CDR3 region has the DNA TGTGCCAGCAGCGTAGCTAGCGGGTCATACGAGCAGTACTTC.

This clone was counted only a few times. The J gene is TRBJ1-4, the V gene TRBV2; D gene ambiguous. Trimming stripped 6 bases from V and 2 bases from J, with 10 bases between. The CDR3 is made up of 14 amino acids. Germline lookup yields CDR1 SNHLY and CDR2 FYNNEI. The CDR3 here is CASRGGSTNEKLFF. The CDR3 DNA reads as TGTGCCAGCAGGGGAGGGAGTACTAATGAAAAACTGTTTTTT.

The V and J genes are TRBV27 and TRBJ2-7; 9 nucleotides align to TRBD1. CDR3 length: 15 amino acids. The V segment lost 2 bases and the J segment 2 bases; nucleotides outside the gene matches: 4. Germline V CDR1 and CDR2: MNHEY, SMNVEV (reference sequence). The CDR3 nucleotides are TGTGCCAGCAGTTTAGACAGGGGGAACGCCTACGAGCAGTACTTC. Translating gives CASSLDRGNAYEQYF.

This rearrangement joins TRBV23-1 to TRBJ2-3, with 7 bases matching TRBD1. TRBV23-1 is sorted into the ORF group, with uncertain function. V gave up 3 bases and J gave up 6 bases; unmatched junction bases: 6. The CDR3 has 14 residues. The CDR3, as DNA: TGCGCCAGCAGTCAGCCCGACAGGGTTGATACGCAGTATTTT. It encodes CASSQPDRVDTQYF.

The rearrangement joins TRBV28 to TRBJ1-5; TRBD1 might be the D (5 bases). The V and J ends lost 6 bases and 0 bases respectively, with 6 bases between them. The CDR3 covers 13 residues. Germline CDR1 reads MDHEN; CDR2 reads SYDVKM. In nucleotides, the CDR3 is TGTGCCAGCAGAAGGGGTAGCAATCAGCCCCAGCATTTT. It translates to CASRRGSNQPQHF.

This clone was observed a handful of times. This CDR3 is CASSRDTEAFF. CDR3 DNA sequence: TGCGCCAGCAGCCGAGACACTGAAGCTTTCTTT. The rearrangement links TRBV4-1 to TRBJ1-1; no definite D call. V shed 4 bases and J shed 3 bases, with 3 bases lying between them. The CDR3 covers 11 residues. The germline V gene has CDR1 MGHRA and CDR2 YSYEKL.

V and J are TRBV4-1 and TRBJ2-7, with TRBD1 matching 8 bases. CDR1 and CDR2 from the germline V gene are MGHRA and YSYEKL. The CDR3 runs 16 residues. Trimming at V came to 0 bases and at J to 0 bases, leaving 4 bases not matched to a gene. The CDR3 nucleotides are TGCGCCAGCAGCCAAGAACCGGGACAGGTCTCCTACGAGCAGTACTTC. Translation: CASSQEPGQVSYEQYF.

This clone appeared a single time. V is TRBV18 and J is TRBJ2-7; TRBD2 matches 7 bases. Germline CDR1 is KGHSH and CDR2 is LQKENI. This CDR3 region has 14 residues. Germline trimming cut 6 bases from V and 2 bases from J; bases unmatched to any gene: 7. CDR3 amino acids: CASSSGGGPYEQYF. As DNA, the CDR3 is TGTGCCAGCTCTTCCGGCGGGGGACCCTACGAGCAGTACTTC.

The CDR3 DNA sequence: TGTGCCAGCTCACCACTTGACAGGGCAACCGCAACTAATGAAAAACTGTTTTTT. This sequence encodes CASSPLDRATATNEKLFF. This chain uses TRBV18 with TRBJ1-4; 7 bases match TRBD1. CDR3 length equals 18 residues. V trimming: 1 base; J trimming: 0 bases; junction bases outside the gene matches: 8. The V gene's germline CDR1 is KGHSH and CDR2 LQKENI.